Presented here are 19 T cell receptor beta chains from one specimen sequenced in a study of response to subunit inactivated influenza vaccine (dated by TCRdb to the late 2010s). The library was produced with RT-PCR. Sequenced using an Illumina HiSeq 2500. TCRdb passed the public sequencing reads through fastp at Q25 and MiXCR, retaining productive beta sequences. Each CDR3 protein gets just one entry, which takes the most common genes and DNA from the rows behind it. Within this sample are some 520,000 distinct CDR3 sequences, with approximately 15% of them counted one time only. Clones ranked in the top ten supply less than 4% of the sample. Sample: CD4+ T cells sorted from PBMCs, taken about 23 months after vaccination. Every receptor here comes from a man in his fifties or sixties who received an inactivated influenza vaccine. Donor details come from another sample of the same person, matched by shared clones.

V and J are TRBV3-1 and TRBJ1-4; TRBD1 matches at 9 bases. CDR3 length equals 16 residues. The V gene end was trimmed by 1 base and the J gene end by 7 bases; junction bases not matched to a gene: 7. Germline V gives CDR1 LGHDT, CDR2 YNNKEL (reference sequence). CDR3 loop: CASSQGRGQGFEKLFF. CDR3 coding DNA: TGTGCCAGCAGCCAAGGCAGGGGACAGGGCTTTGAAAAACTGTTTTTT.

This clonotype was seen a few times. The genes are TRBV7-2 and TRBJ2-7; the D is unclear. There are 13 residues in the CDR3. V lost 5 bases and J lost 5, with 13 bases in between. CDR1 and CDR2 (germline): SGHTA, FQGNSA. DNA for the CDR3: TGTGCCAGCAGCCCCGGTGCGAGCGACGAGCAGTACTTC. It encodes CASSPGASDEQYF.

The rearrangement joins TRBV14 to TRBJ1-1, with D uncertain. CDR1 is SGHDN and CDR2 is FVKESK in the germline V gene. Trimming cost V 2 bases and J 8 bases, with 21 bases left between them. CDR3 length: 16 residues. CDR3 nucleotide sequence: TGTGCCAGCAGCCAACTCGGACGCCCCGGGCGCATCGAAGCTTTCTTT. This sequence encodes CASSQLGRPGRIEAFF.

This chain joins TRBV5-1 and TRBJ2-5; 8 bases align to TRBD1. V was pared by 2 bases and J by 2 bases, with 2 bases of the junction left unmatched. Germline CDR1 reads SGHRS; CDR2 reads YFSETQ. This CDR3 has 14 residues. CDR3: CASSFQGAQETQYF. The CDR3 DNA sequence: TGCGCCAGCAGCTTCCAGGGGGCTCAAGAGACCCAGTACTTC.

This clonotype was recorded at least ten times. This rearrangement joins TRBV10-3 to TRBJ2-3; 13 bases are shared with TRBD2. The V gene's germline CDR1 is ENHRY and CDR2 SYGVKD. The CDR3 is 15 residues long. V shed 7 bases, J shed 1 base, and the junction held 2 bases outside the gene matches. The CDR3 protein is CAIKGTSGGTDTQYF. In DNA, the CDR3 is TGTGCCATCAAAGGGACTAGCGGGGGCACAGATACGCAGTATTTT.

This clonotype was recorded a few times. This chain joins TRBV12-3 or TRBV12-4 and TRBJ2-2; the D gene is possibly TRBD2 (7 bases). CDR3 length: 16 residues. The V end was cut by 5 bases, the J end by 2 bases, with 15 bases between. This CDR3 reads CASSLKGGSNTGELFF. For the CDR3, the DNA is TGTGCCAGCAGTCTAAAGGGGGGGTCTAACACCGGGGAGCTGTTTTTT.

This clonotype was observed a few times. The V gene is TRBV5-1, the J gene TRBJ2-5; the match to TRBD1 covers 8 bases. The CDR3 contains 16 residues. Germline V gene data show CDR1 as SGHRS and CDR2 as YFSETQ. V shed 1 base, J shed 4 bases, and the junction held 9 bases outside the gene matches. CDR3 region: CASSLSQGATGETQYF. The CDR3 nucleotides are TGCGCCAGCAGCTTGAGCCAGGGGGCCACAGGAGAGACCCAGTACTTC.

The sample holds a few counts of this clonotype. This chain links TRBV20-1 with TRBJ2-2, with D tentatively TRBD2 (6 bases). Germline CDR1 reads DFQATT; CDR2 reads SNEGSKA (reference sequence). The CDR3 consists of 15 residues. The V gene lost 2 bases and the J gene lost 6 bases, with 16 bases spanning the gap. The CDR3 is CSARLGGTLSGELFF. Written as DNA, the CDR3 is TGCAGTGCTAGACTTGGGGGGACCTTGTCCGGGGAGCTGTTTTTT.

The V call is TRBV5-1, the J call TRBJ2-7; D is undetermined. Trimming left V 0 bases short and J 3 bases short, with 10 bases between. The CDR3 sequence is 14 residues long. Germline V CDR1 and CDR2: SGHRS, YFSETQ. The CDR3 nucleotides are TGCGCCAGCAGCTTGGCCGGCATAGGCTACGAGCAGTACTTC. It encodes CASSLAGIGYEQYF. Looking up the rest from reference TRBV5-1 and TRBJ2-7 gives the full variable domain: KAGVTQTPRYLIKTRGQQVTLSCSPISGHRSVSWYQQTPGQGLQFLFEYFSETQRNKGNFPGRFSGRQFSNSRSEMNVSTLELGDSALYLCASSLAGIGYEQYFGPGTRLTVT.

This CDR3 is CASSYLDIQYF. The DNA of the CDR3 is TGTGCCAGCAGCTACTTGGACATTCAGTACTTC. The V call is TRBV12-3 or TRBV12-4, the J call TRBJ2-4; D ambiguous. V was cut by 6 bases and J by 8 bases, with 8 bases left in between. This CDR3 contains 11 residues.

This clonotype has more than one count but fewer than ten. This sequence joins TRBV6-2 or TRBV6-3 and TRBJ1-4; TRBD1 matches at 8 bases. The CDR3 contains 15 residues. Germline trimming cut 5 bases from V and 5 bases from J; bases unmatched to any gene: 7. CDR1 is MNHEY, CDR2 SVGEGT, per germline. CDR3 sequence reads: CASSSRNRGNEKLFF. CDR3 coding DNA: TGTGCCAGCAGTAGTCGGAACAGGGGGAATGAAAAACTGTTTTTT.

In this sample, this clonotype turned up a few times. The genes are TRBV3-1 and TRBJ2-1; 13 nucleotides align to TRBD2. Unmatched junction bases numbered 18, after V lost 7 bases and J lost 6 bases. The CDR3 totals 19 residues. Per the germline V gene, CDR1 is LGHDT and CDR2 is YNNKEL (reference sequence). The CDR3 sequence: CASISRRVTSGGAVNEQFF. In DNA, the CDR3 is TGTGCCAGCATCTCTCGCCGGGTAACTAGCGGGGGGGCTGTCAATGAGCAGTTCTTC.

The rearrangement uses TRBV4-3 and TRBJ2-1; 9 nucleotides match TRBD2. The junction had 7 bases not matched to a gene; V was cut back by 0 bases and J by 4 bases. This CDR3 contains 17 residues. Germline V CDR1 and CDR2: LGHNA, YSLEER. This chain's CDR3 is CASSQDPTSGVYNEQFF. The CDR3 DNA follows: TGCGCCAGCAGCCAAGATCCGACTAGCGGCGTTTACAATGAGCAGTTCTTC.

CDR3 sequence (DNA): TGCAGCGTTGCTCAGGGGGCTTGGAATGAGCAGTTCTTC. Translating it yields CSVAQGAWNEQFF. The chain carries TRBV29-1 and TRBJ2-1; 8 nucleotides agree with TRBD1. The trim removed 4 bases at V and 7 bases at J, leaving 6 bases unmatched. The CDR3 contains 13 residues. CDR1 is SQVTM and CDR2 is ANQGSEA in the germline V gene.

At least ten counts were recorded for this clonotype. The rearrangement links TRBV7-9 to TRBJ2-7; D is unresolved. The CDR3 contains 15 residues. Germline V gene sequence: CDR1 SEHNR, CDR2 FQNEAQ (reference sequence). V shed 2 bases and J shed 1 base, with 12 bases lying between them. The CDR3 DNA sequence: TGTGCCAGCAGCTTAAACGAGGTGGATTCCTACGAGCAGTACTTC. Encoded protein: CASSLNEVDSYEQYF.

There are a few counts of this clonotype. The chain links TRBV6-1 to TRBJ1-4; D not certain. Germline loops: CDR1 MNHNS, CDR2 SASEGT. V lost 6 bases, J lost 5 bases, and 4 bases lay in between. This CDR3 region has 11 residues. Here the CDR3 DNA reads TGTGCCAGCAGACAAAATGAAAAACTGTTTTTT. It codes for CASRQNEKLFF.

Ten or more counts support this clonotype. The V gene is TRBV7-2, the J gene TRBJ2-3; D gene ambiguous. This CDR3 contains 14 residues. Germline V gene lookup returns CDR1 SGHTA and CDR2 FQGNSA. Trimming shortened V by 1 base and J by 2 bases, and 7 bases separated the two germline ends. CDR3 in amino acids: CASSLGPVTDTQYF. CDR3 in DNA: TGTGCCAGCAGCTTAGGACCAGTCACAGATACGCAGTATTTT.

The V gene is TRBV4-3, the J gene TRBJ2-2; weak D call: TRBD1 (5 bases). Deletions cut 0 bases from V and 7 bases from J, with 12 bases between. Germline V gene data show CDR1 as LGHNA and CDR2 as YSLEER. The CDR3 covers 15 residues. The CDR3 spells CASSQDYRSLGELFF. CDR3 bases: TGCGCCAGCAGCCAAGATTACAGGTCTCTCGGGGAGCTGTTTTTT.

The chain links TRBV20-1 to TRBJ2-7; TRBD1 agrees at 7 bases. Germline CDR1 is DFQATT and CDR2 is SNEGSKA (reference sequence). J was trimmed by 3 bases and V by 5 bases; bases with no gene match: 7. The CDR3 is 13 amino acids. Here the CDR3 DNA reads TGCAGTGCTGTACAGGGGTTTTACTACGAGCAGTACTTC. Translation gives CSAVQGFYYEQYF.